This passage covers 19 T cell receptor beta chains from one sample sequenced in a study of cytomegalovirus exposure and HLA in healthy donors (dated by TCRdb to the late 2010s). The protocol used for the library was the immunoSEQ multiplex PCR assay. TCRdb took this table from immuneACCESS and kept in-frame rearrangements with V and J called. Such tables lack part of the clones; where checked against another copy, unresolved V genes explain under half of the gap, and the rest is unexplained. Counted in this sample were approximately 160,000 clones; about 89% of them appeared once. Of the sample, 3.3% is held by the ten largest clones. Sequencing input: PBMCs. Source of these receptors: a woman between 18 and 29 years old in good health and CMV-seropositive.

The chain recombines TRBV30 with TRBJ1-2, with 9 bases identical to TRBD1. CDR3 length equals 15 residues. The V gene end was trimmed by 1 base and the J gene end by 8 bases; junction bases not matched to a gene: 11. The germline V gene has CDR1 GTSNPN and CDR2 SVGIG (reference sequence). CDR3 in amino acids: CAWSGGQGLLDGYTF. Written as DNA, the CDR3 is TGTGCCTGGAGTGGAGGACAGGGGCTTTTAGACGGCTACACCTTC.

This clone was observed once. This chain links TRBV4-1 with TRBJ2-2; D call uncertain. This CDR3 contains 15 residues. Germline V gene lookup returns CDR1 MGHRA and CDR2 YSYEKL. V was cut by 1 base and J by 0 bases, with 6 bases left in between. CDR3 residues: CASSQGTPNTGELFF. The CDR3 nucleotides read TGCGCCAGCAGCCAAGGAACTCCGAACACCGGGGAGCTGTTTTTT.

The gene calls are TRBV6-6 and TRBJ1-1; D may be TRBD1 (5 bases). Deletions cut 6 bases from V and 3 bases from J, with 11 bases between. The CDR3 contains 13 residues. Germline assignment: CDR1 MNHNY and CDR2 SVGAGI (reference sequence). The CDR3 DNA reads TGTGCCAGCAGAGGTGGGGCGGACACTGAAGCTTTCTTT. Its translation: CASRGGADTEAFF.

The rearrangement joins TRBV5-1 to TRBJ2-1, with TRBD1 matching over 10 bases. Germline CDR1 and CDR2: SGHRS and YFSETQ. Trimming at V came to 4 bases and at J to 3 bases, leaving 4 bases not matched to a gene. The CDR3 loop spans 15 amino acids. The CDR3 region is CASSVGTGDYNEQFF. The CDR3 DNA sequence: TGCGCCAGCAGCGTGGGGACAGGGGACTACAATGAGCAGTTCTTC.

The chain is built from TRBV6-1 and TRBJ1-1; 7 bases map to TRBD1. Germline V gene data show CDR1 as MNHNS and CDR2 as SASEGT. Trimming took 5 bases from V and 1 from J; bases not matched to a gene: 7. This CDR3 has 15 amino acids. The CDR3 reads CASSNDRDRNTEAFF. The CDR3 DNA follows: TGTGCCAGCAGTAACGACCGGGACAGGAACACTGAAGCTTTCTTT.

The chain recombines TRBV7-3 with TRBJ1-1; D ambiguous. V was clipped by 4 bases and J by 5 bases, with 11 bases between them. Germline V gene data show CDR1 as SGHTA and CDR2 as FQGTGA. The CDR3 runs to 13 residues. The CDR3 is CASSSTPWTEAFF. CDR3 bases: TGTGCCAGCAGCTCCACACCGTGGACTGAAGCTTTCTTT.

The chain joins TRBV30 to TRBJ2-7; the D gene is possibly TRBD2 (6 bases). There are 12 residues in the CDR3. Per the germline V gene, CDR1 is GTSNPN and CDR2 is SVGIG (reference sequence). Trimming stripped 2 bases from V and 5 bases from J, with 10 bases between. The CDR3 DNA sequence: TGTGCCTGGAGTCTCGGGAGAGACGAGCAGTACTTC. This codes for CAWSLGRDEQYF.

The chain joins TRBV19 to TRBJ2-1; 11 bases map to TRBD2. Germline V gene lookup returns CDR1 LNHDA and CDR2 SQIVND (reference sequence). The CDR3 is 16 amino acids. After removal of 5 bases from V and 3 bases from J, the junction contained 6 bases not matched to a gene. CDR3 in DNA: TGTGCCAGTAGTCACCTGGGGACTAGCGGCTACAATGAGCAGTTCTTC. Translated, it gives CASSHLGTSGYNEQFF. The complete variable domain, with remaining parts taken from reference TRBV19 and TRBJ2-1, reads DGGITQSPKYLFRKEGQNVTLSCEQNLNHDAMYWYRQDPGQGLRLIYYSQIVNDFQKGDIAEGYSVSREKKESFPLTVTSAQKNPTAFYLCASSHLGTSGYNEQFFGPGTRLTVL.

The chain combines TRBV7-6 with TRBJ1-2; the D is unclear. Deletions cut 5 bases from V and 0 bases from J, with 13 bases between. The CDR3 runs to 15 residues. CDR1 and CDR2 (germline): SGHVS, FNYEAQ. The CDR3 here is CASSASPGTNYGYTF. The DNA of the CDR3 is TGTGCCAGCAGCGCATCCCCGGGGACTAACTATGGCTACACCTTC.

V gene TRBV6-1 combines with J gene TRBJ2-7; D perhaps matches TRBD2 (6 bases). The CDR3 runs 15 residues. Germline V gene data show CDR1 as MNHNS and CDR2 as SASEGT. Trimming stripped 6 bases from V and 0 bases from J, with 15 bases between. CDR3 region: CASSVGGWDSYEQYF. The CDR3 DNA sequence: TGTGCCAGCAGCGTAGGAGGGTGGGACTCCTACGAGCAGTACTTC.

The chain carries TRBV28 and TRBJ2-7, with TRBD2 matching over 7 bases. The ends lost 3 bases at V and 2 bases at J; junction bases unmatched: 7. Germline V lookup: CDR1 MDHEN, CDR2 SYDVKM. The CDR3 is 15 residues long. In DNA, the CDR3 is TGTGCCAGCAGTTTTCACTCTAGCGGTACCTACGAGCAGTACTTC. Translated: CASSFHSSGTYEQYF.

The gene calls are TRBV11-2 and TRBJ2-5; 14 bases map to TRBD2. Trimming took 3 bases from V and 4 from J; bases not matched to a gene: 4. Germline V CDR1 and CDR2: SGHAT, FQNNGV. The CDR3 is 16 residues long. The CDR3 loop is CASSLGTSGSGETQYF. Here the CDR3 DNA reads TGTGCCAGCAGCTTGGGGACTAGCGGGAGTGGAGAGACCCAGTACTTC.

Concerning this clone itself: Other DNA sequences in the sample encode the same CDR3. The chain joins TRBV5-1 to TRBJ1-5, with 7 bases aligning to TRBD1. Per germline, CDR1 SGHRS and CDR2 YFSETQ. J lost 2 bases, V lost 5 bases, and 4 bases had no gene match. This CDR3 is built from 14 residues. The CDR3 spells CASSPDRGNQPQHF. As DNA, the CDR3 is TGCGCCAGCAGTCCCGACAGGGGCAATCAGCCCCAGCATTTT.

The chain uses TRBV19 and TRBJ2-2, with a tentative D call TRBD2 (5 bases). Trimming shortened V by 10 bases and J by 5 bases, and 14 bases separated the two germline ends. The CDR3 has 13 residues. Germline CDR1 reads LNHDA; CDR2 reads SQIVND (reference sequence). The CDR3 DNA follows: TGTGCCACCCGGACTGGGAATACCGGGGAGCTGTTTTTT. Translating it yields CATRTGNTGELFF.

The V gene is TRBV30, the J gene TRBJ2-1; 10 positions match TRBD2. This CDR3 contains 14 residues. V lost 4 bases to trimming and J lost 3 bases; unmatched junction nucleotides: 3. Germline V gene lookup returns CDR1 GTSNPN and CDR2 SVGIG (reference sequence). The CDR3 here is CAWKLAGIYNEQFF. The CDR3 DNA sequence: TGTGCCTGGAAACTAGCGGGAATCTACAATGAGCAGTTCTTC.

V usage is TRBV27 and J usage is TRBJ1-4, with a tentative D call TRBD1 (6 bases). The germline V gene has CDR1 MNHEY and CDR2 SMNVEV (reference sequence). The CDR3 is made up of 18 amino acids. V lost 1 base and J lost 0, with 15 bases in between. The CDR3 loop reads CASSLYGTRTATNEKLFF. The CDR3 bases are TGTGCCAGCAGTTTATATGGGACACGCACTGCAACTAATGAAAAACTGTTTTTT. Variable domain in full (rest from reference TRBV27 and TRBJ1-4): EAQVTQNPRYLITVTGKKLTVTCSQNMNHEYMSWYRQDPGLGLRQIYYSMNVEVTDKGDVPEGYKVSRKEKRNFPLILESPSPNQTSLYFCASSLYGTRTATNEKLFFGSGTQLSVL.

The count of this clone is one. The chain combines TRBV7-6 with TRBJ2-1, with TRBD1 identical over 10 bases. This CDR3 region has 16 residues. The ends lost 7 bases at V and 5 bases at J; junction bases unmatched: 11. CDR1 and CDR2 from the germline V gene are SGHVS and FNYEAQ. CDR3 protein: CASTRGRDRGHNEQFF. The CDR3 nucleotides read TGTGCCAGCACCCGAGGTCGGGACAGGGGCCACAATGAGCAGTTCTTC.

The V gene is TRBV29-1, the J gene TRBJ1-4, with 7 bases aligning to TRBD1. This CDR3 spans 14 amino acids. Trimming removed 4 bases from V and 8 bases from J; junction bases left unmatched: 10. The germline V gene encodes CDR1 SQVTM and CDR2 ANQGSEA. CDR3 in amino acids: CSVGQGTLGEKLFF. CDR3 in DNA: TGCAGCGTTGGACAGGGAACCTTGGGAGAAAAACTGTTTTTT.

CDR3 region: CSASDTVRGWTDTQYF. CDR3 sequence (DNA): TGCAGCGCGTCCGATACCGTTAGGGGGTGGACAGATACGCAGTATTTT. The chain couples TRBV29-1 to TRBJ2-3; D may be TRBD1 (6 bases). CDR3 length equals 16 residues. V was shortened by 7 bases and J by 3 bases, with 23 bases between the two germline ends. The V gene's germline CDR1 is SQVTM and CDR2 ANQGSEA.